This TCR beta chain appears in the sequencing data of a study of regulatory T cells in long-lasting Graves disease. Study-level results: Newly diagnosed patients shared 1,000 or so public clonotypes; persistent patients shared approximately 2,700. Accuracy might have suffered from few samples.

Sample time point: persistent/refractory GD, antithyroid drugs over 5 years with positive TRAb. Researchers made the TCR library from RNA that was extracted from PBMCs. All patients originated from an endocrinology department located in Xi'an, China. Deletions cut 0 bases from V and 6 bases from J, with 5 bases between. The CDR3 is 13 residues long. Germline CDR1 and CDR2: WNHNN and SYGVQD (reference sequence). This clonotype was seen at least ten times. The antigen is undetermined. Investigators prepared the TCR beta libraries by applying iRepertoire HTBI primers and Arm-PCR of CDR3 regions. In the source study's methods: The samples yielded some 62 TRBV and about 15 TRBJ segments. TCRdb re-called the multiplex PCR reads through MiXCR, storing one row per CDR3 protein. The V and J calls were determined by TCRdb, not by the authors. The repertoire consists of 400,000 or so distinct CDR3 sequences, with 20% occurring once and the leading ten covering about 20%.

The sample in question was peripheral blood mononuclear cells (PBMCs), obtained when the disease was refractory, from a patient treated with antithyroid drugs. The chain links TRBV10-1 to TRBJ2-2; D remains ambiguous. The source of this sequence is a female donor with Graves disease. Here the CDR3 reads CASSESKAGELFF. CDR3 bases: TGCGCCAGCAGTGAGTCGAAGGCCGGGGAGCTGTTTTTT.